A single T cell receptor (beta chain) is shown here with its context. Which antigen it targets is not known. No base quality information exists; no much larger clone differs at one position. Sequencing instrument: Illumina NovaSeq 6000. TCRalpha and TCRbeta cDNA libraries were built by 5'RACE with constant-segment primers, adding sample barcodes and unique molecular identifiers. Trizol reagent was used to extract RNA from every sample. Libraries were amplified in two PCR steps, with a second sample barcode and Illumina TruSeq adapters added in the second step. Sequencing of the libraries was done on an Illumina NovaSeq, producing 2 x 150 bp paired-end reads. Regarding the original processing steps: Reads were demultiplexed and collapsed into UMI-guided consensus sequences with migec v1.2.7. Using mixcr v2.1.11, UMI consensuses were aligned to TRA and TRB V and J templates and then assembled into clonotypes. Expanded or contracted clonotypes were those called significant by both edgeR and NoisET, with noise models trained on biological replicates. edgeR calls used a false discovery rate-adjusted p below 0.01 and a log2 fold-change threshold of 1. As an exploratory analysis of dynamics, max-normalized trajectories of the 1000 most abundant clonotypes were examined by PCA with hierarchical clustering. Separately sequenced CD4+ and CD8+ repertoires were used to assign the CD4 or CD8 phenotype of responding clones. TCRdb handled the public reads itself, with Q25 trimming in fastp and clone calling in MiXCR, and kept productive beta chains. All rows with the same CDR3 protein become a single entry with the most common DNA and genes. The V and J calls here are based on TCRdb, not the publication. The sample yields some 600,000 distinct CDR3 sequences; 17% were counted once. About 7.4% of the sample goes to the ten largest clones.

The data were taken from a study of T-cell memory formation after mild COVID-19 (dated by TCRdb to the early 2020s). Looking at the study overall: TCR sequence clusters from the two donors were largely donor specific. The cohort was made up of two young adult volunteers, one female and one male, who were previously healthy. In a couple of donors, T-cell clones that expanded and contracted after mild COVID-19 were tracked by sequencing TCRalpha and TCRbeta repertoires over time.

Summary of the overall study and its limitations: SARS-CoV-2 specificity was not confirmed for the second-wave clones peaking on day 37. Contracting CD4+ clones were found mainly in CM and EM memory subsets, while CD8+ clones were enriched in EMRA. Clones contracting from day 15 to 85 had balanced CD4/CD8 phenotypes, while a second wave expanding from day 15 to 37 was biased towards CD4+. Some responding clones were detected in pre-infection memory, suggesting pre-existing cross-reactive memory T cells joined the SARS-CoV-2 response. The study covered only two mild cases, and larger cohorts including severe cases with pre-infection samples were considered necessary.

Ficoll-Paque density gradient centrifugation was the method used to isolate PBMCs. From its cysteine to its phenylalanine, the CDR3 spans 16 amino acids. Only the CDR3 DNA is retained, 48 bases long and in frame from the first base. Trimming takes 1 base from V and 8 bases from J, and the germline ends sit 17 bases apart. CDR1 and CDR2 are read off the germline V gene (reference sequence) as SEHNR and FQNEAQ. Material: PBMCs or a T cell subset sorted from them (not recorded which). This receptor was taken from an adult woman who had mild COVID-19 (a few samples of this study predate the infection). The sample titles of this study are shuffled in the database, so cell type and time point are left out; the donor was told from shared clones. In this chain, TRBV7-9 is recombined with TRBJ1-4, with the D gene not confidently named. CDR3 loop: CASSLEAQWAEEKLFF. The bases read TGTGCCAGCAGCTTAGAGGCCCAGTGGGCGGAGGAAAAACTGTTTTTT.